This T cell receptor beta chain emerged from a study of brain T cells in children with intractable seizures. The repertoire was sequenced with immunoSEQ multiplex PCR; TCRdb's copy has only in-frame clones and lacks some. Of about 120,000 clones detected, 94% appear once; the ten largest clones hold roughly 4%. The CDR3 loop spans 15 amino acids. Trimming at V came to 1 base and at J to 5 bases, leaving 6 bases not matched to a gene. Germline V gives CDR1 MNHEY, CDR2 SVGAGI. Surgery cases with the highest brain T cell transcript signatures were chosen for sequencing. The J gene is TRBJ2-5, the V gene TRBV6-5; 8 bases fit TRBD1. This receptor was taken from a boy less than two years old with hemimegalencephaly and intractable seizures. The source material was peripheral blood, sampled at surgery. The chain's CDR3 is CASSYFPGGGETQYF. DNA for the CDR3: TGTGCCAGCAGTTACTTCCCAGGGGGCGGGGAGACCCAGTACTTC.